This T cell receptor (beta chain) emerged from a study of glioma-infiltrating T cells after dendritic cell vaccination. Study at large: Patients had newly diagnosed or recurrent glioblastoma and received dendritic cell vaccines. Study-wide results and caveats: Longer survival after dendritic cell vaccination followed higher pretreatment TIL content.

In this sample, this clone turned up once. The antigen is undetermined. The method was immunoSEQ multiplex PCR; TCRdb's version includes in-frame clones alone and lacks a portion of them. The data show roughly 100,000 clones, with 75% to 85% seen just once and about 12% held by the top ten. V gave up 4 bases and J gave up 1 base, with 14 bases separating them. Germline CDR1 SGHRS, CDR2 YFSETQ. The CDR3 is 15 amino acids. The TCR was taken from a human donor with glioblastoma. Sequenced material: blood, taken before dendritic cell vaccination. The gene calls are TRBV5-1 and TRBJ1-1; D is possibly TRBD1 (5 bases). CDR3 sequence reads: CASSRLKGRNTEAFF. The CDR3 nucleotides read TGCGCCAGCAGCAGATTAAAGGGGCGGAACACTGAAGCTTTCTTT. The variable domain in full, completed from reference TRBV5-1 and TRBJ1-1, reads KAGVTQTPRYLIKTRGQQVTLSCSPISGHRSVSWYQQTPGQGLQFLFEYFSETQRNKGNFPGRFSGRQFSNSRSEMNVSTLELGDSALYLCASSRLKGRNTEAFFGQGTRLTVV.